A single sample is the source of the 9 T cell receptor beta chains below, sequenced in a study of blood T cells in healthy people across ages. PCR was performed a second time for about 6 to 11 cycles using a sample-barcoded 5' primer and a J-beta primer mix. From the 5' RACE reads, TCRdb called clonotypes with MiXCR, one entry per CDR3 protein. The table lists around 2 million distinct CDR3 sequences, 39% of them singletons. The sequencing input was blood. The receptor set was obtained from a human donor in good health.

This chain uses TRBV7-8 with TRBJ1-2; D unclear. V lost 1 base to trimming and J lost 4 bases, with 16 bases between them. The CDR3 length is 16 residues. CDR1 is SGHVS and CDR2 is FQNEAQ in the germline V gene. This CDR3 is CASSLGFRSPGYGYTF. The DNA of the CDR3 is TGTGCCAGCAGCTTAGGTTTCAGGTCCCCGGGCTATGGCTACACCTTC.

This clonotype was counted a few times. This chain's CDR3 is CSASNQARGKNIQYF. The CDR3 nucleotides read TGCAGTGCTTCAAACCAGGCTAGGGGCAAAAACATTCAGTACTTC. This chain uses TRBV20-1 with TRBJ2-4; D perhaps matches TRBD1 (5 bases). The length of the CDR3 is 15 residues. V lost 5 bases and J 3 bases, leaving 17 bases between the germline ends. The germline V gene encodes CDR1 DFQATT and CDR2 SNEGSKA (reference sequence).

This clonotype came up a few times. The chain recombines TRBV7-3 with TRBJ1-1, with D unresolved. The CDR3 has 15 amino acids. V lost 5 bases and J lost 3, with 16 bases in between. CDR1 and CDR2 (germline): SGHTA, FQGTGA. The CDR3 region is CASSAQAFGYTEAFF. In nucleotides, the CDR3 is TGTGCCAGCAGCGCCCAGGCGTTTGGGTACACTGAAGCTTTCTTT.

This clonotype was detected only a few times. The V gene is TRBV4-1, the J gene TRBJ1-2; 8 bases match TRBD1. With 4 bases clipped from V and 4 bases from J, the junction kept 8 bases outside the gene matches. The V gene's germline CDR1 is MGHRA and CDR2 YSYEKL. The CDR3 sequence is 15 residues long. CDR3 amino acids: CASSRATGTGYGYTF. Written as DNA, the CDR3 is TGCGCCAGCAGCCGAGCTACCGGGACAGGCTATGGCTACACCTTC.

In its sample, this clonotype was seen a few times. This chain links TRBV6-1 with TRBJ2-1; D is unclear. The CDR3 sequence is 14 residues long. V gave up 0 bases and J gave up 4 bases, with 7 bases separating them. The germline CDR1 and CDR2 sequences are MNHNS and SASEGT. CDR3 amino acids: CASSEASSYNEQFF. CDR3 DNA: TGTGCCAGCAGTGAAGCTTCGTCGTACAATGAGCAGTTCTTC.

J is TRBJ1-2 and V is TRBV5-1, with D uncertain. The CDR3 totals 16 residues. The germline V gene encodes CDR1 SGHRS and CDR2 YFSETQ. The V end was cut by 4 bases, the J end by 0 bases, with 16 bases between. The CDR3 is CASSPPLAGTNYGYTF. The DNA for the CDR3 is TGCGCCAGCAGCCCCCCCTTGGCGGGGACTAACTATGGCTACACCTTC.

J is TRBJ2-5 and V is TRBV20-1; 7 nucleotides line up with TRBD1. This CDR3 comprises 17 residues. The V gene end was trimmed by 0 bases and the J gene end by 1 base; junction bases not matched to a gene: 11. The germline CDR1 and CDR2 sequences are DFQATT and SNEGSKA (reference sequence). CDR3 nucleotide sequence: TGCAGTGCTAGAGATCTCGGACAGGCGAACCTCCAAGAGACCCAGTACTTC. Encoded protein: CSARDLGQANLQETQYF.

Concerning this clonotype itself: The germline gene is not matched at one end of the junction; a read error may be the cause. This chain uses TRBV6-1 with TRBJ1-2; D might be TRBD1 (5 bases). The CDR3 is 20 amino acids. From germline, CDR1 is MNHNS and CDR2 SASEGT. The CDR3 sequence is CASSEALSGEEGRSNYGYTF. In nucleotides, the CDR3 is TGTGCCAGCAGTGAAGCGCTTAGTGGAGAGGAGGGGAGGTCTAATTATGGCTACACCTTC.

The table lists this clonotype with many counts. The chain employs TRBV29-1 and TRBJ2-1, with TRBD2 identical over 8 bases. Germline values: CDR1 SQVTM, CDR2 ANQGSEA. The CDR3 spans 14 residues. V shed 2 bases, J shed 6 bases, and the junction held 6 bases outside the gene matches. The CDR3 loop is CSVERGGTFNEQFF. DNA for the CDR3: TGCAGCGTTGAACGGGGGGGCACGTTCAATGAGCAGTTCTTC.